A single sample is the source of the 27 T cell receptor beta chains below, sequenced in a study of CXCR3-negative and CXCR3-positive naive CD8 T cells. The libraries of TRB cDNA were prepared using 5' RACE with UMI labels. TCRdb re-called the 5' RACE reads; every CDR3 protein appears as one record, without DNA. This sample's clone table lists some 6,100 distinct CDR3 sequences. Sequencing used naive CXCR3- CD8+ T cells from blood. As to subset: CD45RO-CCR7+CD27+CD95- naive CD8+ T cells lacking CXCR3 (TNR3-). These receptors originate from a human donor in good health. Some clones in this sample may be carry-over from other donors' samples.

By frequency, this clonotype is medium-sized. The V and J genes are TRBV12-3 or TRBV12-4 and TRBJ2-1; TCRdb names TRBD1, which stays unverified in the absence of DNA. This CDR3 spans 15 amino acids. The CDR3 loop reads CASRIGQGTYNEQFF.

This chain joins TRBV28 and TRBJ2-3; TCRdb reports TRBD2, a call that lacks DNA to check it against. CDR1 and CDR2 from the germline V gene are MDHEN and SYDVKM. The CDR3 has 16 amino acids. CDR3 sequence: CASSVQRGRDLNTQYF.

The chain is built from TRBV12-3 or TRBV12-4 and TRBJ1-2; the TCRdb call, TRBD1, lacks DNA for checking. The CDR3 is 14 amino acids. The CDR3 here is CASSLAHGQGEDTF.

Measured by frequency, this clonotype is medium-sized. This sequence joins TRBV3-2 and TRBJ2-7; TCRdb outputs TRBD2, but without DNA this stays unchecked. TRBV3-2 is recorded as a pseudogene. This CDR3 is 14 amino acids long. The CDR3 here is CASSQEEREFEQYF.

The V call is TRBV6-6, the J call TRBJ2-1; TCRdb designates TRBD2, a call that cannot be tested without DNA. The V gene's germline CDR1 is MNHNY and CDR2 SVGAGI (reference sequence). The CDR3 runs 16 residues. The chain's CDR3 is CASSRTPAGVNNEQFF.

This chain connects TRBV4-3 to TRBJ2-5; TCRdb picks TRBD1, but there is no DNA to check that call. The germline V gene encodes CDR1 LGHNA and CDR2 YSLEER. This CDR3 comprises 15 residues. The CDR3 protein is CASSQSYRGADTQYF.

This clonotype is deemed medium-sized by its frequency. This chain uses TRBV5-1 with TRBJ2-5; TCRdb's assignment of TRBD1 cannot be checked, as there is no DNA. Germline lookup yields CDR1 SGHRS and CDR2 YFSETQ. The length of the CDR3 is 15 residues. The CDR3: CASSPGTGGQETQYF.

This clonotype is called medium-sized based on its frequency. The gene calls are TRBV10-3 and TRBJ2-2; the D call from TCRdb, TRBD1, cannot be confirmed without DNA. Germline V lookup: CDR1 ENHRY, CDR2 SYGVKD. CDR3 length: 19 residues. The CDR3 protein is CAISFQPVGSLRVTGELFF.

According to its frequency, this clonotype is medium-sized. The chain uses TRBV29-1 and TRBJ2-7; TCRdb's D call of TRBD2 is untestable without DNA. The CDR3 runs 13 residues. Looked up from germline, CDR1 is SQVTM and CDR2 is ANQGSEA. The CDR3 sequence is CSVGLAGNGEQYF.

This clonotype counts as medium-sized by frequency. This sequence joins TRBV20-1 and TRBJ2-7; lacking DNA, the TRBD2 call made by TCRdb goes unchecked. CDR3 length: 15 amino acids. Per the germline V gene, CDR1 is DFQATT and CDR2 is SNEGSKA (reference sequence). The CDR3 sequence is CSARSIAGLPYEQYF.

This clonotype registers medium-sized by frequency. The CDR3 sequence: CASSPTSGELFF. The V gene is TRBV5-1, the J gene TRBJ2-2. The CDR3 contains 12 residues. Germline V lookup: CDR1 SGHRS, CDR2 YFSETQ.

V usage is TRBV29-1 and J usage is TRBJ2-5; the D call of TRBD1 rests on TCRdb alone, since no DNA is present to check it. The CDR3 is 13 amino acids. The germline gives CDR1 SQVTM, CDR2 ANQGSEA. The CDR3 protein is CSVAGTNQETQYF.

The CDR3 sequence is CASSFGASVDTQYF. The chain couples TRBV27 to TRBJ2-3; as DNA is missing, the TRBD2 call by TCRdb cannot be tested. The germline CDR1 and CDR2 sequences are MNHEY and SMNVEV (reference sequence). The CDR3 length is 14 residues.

The chain recombines TRBV6-5 with TRBJ2-7; TCRdb's D gene call, TRBD1, goes unchecked for lack of DNA. Germline-derived CDR1 and CDR2 are MNHEY and SVGAGI. This CDR3 has 14 residues. CDR3 protein: CASSYSFGGGEQYF.

The chain is built from TRBV7-9 and TRBJ2-7; absent DNA, TCRdb's TRBD2 call cannot be checked. The germline gives CDR1 SEHNR, CDR2 FQNEAQ (reference sequence). The CDR3 extends over 16 amino acids. The CDR3 protein is CASSPARGLAVYEQYF.

The chain uses TRBV29-1 and TRBJ1-1; TCRdb calls TRBD1, which cannot be checked without DNA. The germline V gene has CDR1 SQVTM and CDR2 ANQGSEA. The CDR3 runs to 12 residues. CDR3: CSVPQGVFGAFF.

According to its frequency, this clonotype is medium-sized (0.01 to 0.1%). This CDR3 is CASSLGQGRSRRYTF. This sequence joins TRBV7-8 and TRBJ1-2. CDR1 SGHVS and CDR2 FQNEAQ come from the germline V gene. This CDR3 is built from 15 residues.

Frequency places this clonotype as medium-sized. CDR3 in amino acids: CASTFGTSLDEQYF. This rearrangement joins TRBV7-2 to TRBJ2-7; without DNA, the TCRdb call of TRBD2 cannot be checked. This CDR3 is 14 amino acids long. The germline V gene has CDR1 SGHTA and CDR2 FQGNSA.

J is TRBJ2-7 and V is TRBV27; the TRBD1 assignment by TCRdb is unverifiable without DNA. The V gene's germline CDR1 is MNHEY and CDR2 SMNVEV (reference sequence). The CDR3 loop spans 15 amino acids. The CDR3 spells CASSLNRGGSYEQYF.

Measured by frequency, this clonotype is medium-sized. This sequence joins TRBV7-8 and TRBJ1-5. The germline gives CDR1 SGHVS, CDR2 FQNEAQ. The CDR3 length is 14 residues. The CDR3: CASSLGGFNQPQHF.

This clonotype registers medium-sized (0.01 to 0.1%) by frequency. This chain links TRBV29-1 with TRBJ2-5; TCRdb proposes TRBD2, but this gene call is untestable without DNA. The germline V gene encodes CDR1 SQVTM and CDR2 ANQGSEA. CDR3 length: 11 amino acids. The CDR3 sequence is CSVRGRETQYF. The whole variable domain, filled in from reference TRBV29-1 and TRBJ2-5, reads SAVISQKPSRDICQRGTSLTIQCQVDSQVTMMFWYRQQPGQSLTLIATANQGSEATYESGFVIDKFPISRPNLTFSTLTVSNMSPEDSSIYLCSVRGRETQYFGPGTRLLVL.

V and J are TRBV29-1 and TRBJ2-1; absent DNA, TCRdb's TRBD1 call cannot be checked. The CDR3 has 16 residues. The germline gives CDR1 SQVTM, CDR2 ANQGSEA. This chain's CDR3 is CSVEDQGLPGGNEQFF.

The chain combines TRBV29-1 with TRBJ1-2; the D gene TCRdb calls, TRBD1, cannot be checked with no DNA. The CDR3 spans 17 residues. The germline V gene has CDR1 SQVTM and CDR2 ANQGSEA. This CDR3 reads CSARSFSSDRVDYGYTF.

V is TRBV7-8 and J is TRBJ2-1; the D gene TCRdb calls, TRBD1, cannot be checked with no DNA. The CDR3 loop spans 17 amino acids. In germline, CDR1 is SGHVS, CDR2 FQNEAQ. CDR3 sequence: CASSVDRVKSSYNEQFF.

This chain joins TRBV10-3 and TRBJ2-2. This CDR3 is 14 amino acids long. The germline gives CDR1 ENHRY, CDR2 SYGVKD. CDR3 region: CAIMPSDITGELFF.

The V gene is TRBV7-9, the J gene TRBJ1-2; no DNA is available, so the TRBD1 call from TCRdb remains unchecked. This CDR3 has 13 residues. Germline loops: CDR1 SEHNR, CDR2 FQNEAQ (reference sequence). CDR3 protein: CASSWGGRYGYTF.

This clonotype is called medium-sized based on its frequency. V and J are TRBV6-5 and TRBJ1-1. Germline V gives CDR1 MNHEY, CDR2 SVGAGI. The CDR3 contains 13 residues. This CDR3 is CASSYPHGTEAFF.